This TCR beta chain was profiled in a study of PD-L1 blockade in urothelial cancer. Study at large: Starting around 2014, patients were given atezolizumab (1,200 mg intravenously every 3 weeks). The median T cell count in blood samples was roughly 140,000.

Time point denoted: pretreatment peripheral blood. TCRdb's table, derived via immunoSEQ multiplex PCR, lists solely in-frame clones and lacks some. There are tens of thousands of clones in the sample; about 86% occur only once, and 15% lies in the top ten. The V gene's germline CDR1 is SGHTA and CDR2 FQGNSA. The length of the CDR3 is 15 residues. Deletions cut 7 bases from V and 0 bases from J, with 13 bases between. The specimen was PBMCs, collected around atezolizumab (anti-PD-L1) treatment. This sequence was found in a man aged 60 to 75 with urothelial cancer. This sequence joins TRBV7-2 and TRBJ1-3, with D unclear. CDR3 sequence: CASMSPKLSGNTIYF. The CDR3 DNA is TGTGCCAGCATGAGTCCAAAACTCTCTGGAAACACCATATATTTT.